This record looks at one TCR beta chain sequence and its context. Its antigen is unidentified. Each CDR3 protein is one row after TCRdb ran MiXCR on the 5' RACE reads. Of fewer than 350,000 distinct CDR3 sequences in the sample, roughly 9.4% are singletons; the top ten hold 18%. This record comes from a study of T cells after yellow fever vaccination. Points from the study as a whole: By day 5 rather than day 15, the secondary response had peaked, though it was weaker. After the booster, 96% of CD4 and about 90% of CD8 primary-response clones were re-detected. From the bulk population, abundant clonotypes could contaminate and appear within FACS-sorted repertoires.

CDR1 is MNHNS, CDR2 SASEGT, per germline. The CDR3 totals 15 residues. V lost 7 bases and J 5 bases, leaving 18 bases between the germline ends. Sample: PBMCs, taken on the day of the first yellow fever vaccination. The source is a man aged 18-30 years who received the YFV17D yellow fever vaccine. The gene calls are TRBV6-1 and TRBJ2-1, with D possibly being TRBD1 (6 bases). Here the CDR3 DNA reads TGTGCCAGCACCAAAGGGGCGGCAGGGGACAATGAGCAGTTCTTC. Its translation: CASTKGAAGDNEQFF.